This record concerns one TCR beta chain sequence. The antigen remains unidentified. This entry comes from a study of cytomegalovirus exposure and HLA in healthy donors. Study conclusions and caveats: Likely technical artifact: a cluster of highly shared sequence variants. Reportedly, diagnosis of cytomegalovirus status by the classifier showed high specificity and sensitivity. Rarity held for most TCR sequences, but there were some public TCRs that occurred in many donors. According to the study, roughly 160 TCR beta chains were cytomegalovirus-associated.

Primers for the PCR totalled 60 Vbeta and 13 Jbeta. Data came from immunoSEQ multiplex PCR; TCRdb stores just in-frame clones and leaves some out. The sample yields 170,000 or so clones, approximately 80% seen once. The sample taken for sequencing was PBMCs. This sequence originates from a young woman in good health and CMV-seronegative.

DNA for the CDR3: TGCGCCAGCAGTGAGGGCAGATACACCGGGGAGCTGTTTTTT. Amino acid sequence: CASSEGRYTGELFF. The J gene is TRBJ2-2, the V gene TRBV10-1; no clear D. The CDR3 is made up of 14 amino acids. The V gene lost 2 bases and the J gene lost 3 bases, with 7 bases spanning the gap. CDR1 WNHNN and CDR2 SYGVQD come from the germline V gene (reference sequence).